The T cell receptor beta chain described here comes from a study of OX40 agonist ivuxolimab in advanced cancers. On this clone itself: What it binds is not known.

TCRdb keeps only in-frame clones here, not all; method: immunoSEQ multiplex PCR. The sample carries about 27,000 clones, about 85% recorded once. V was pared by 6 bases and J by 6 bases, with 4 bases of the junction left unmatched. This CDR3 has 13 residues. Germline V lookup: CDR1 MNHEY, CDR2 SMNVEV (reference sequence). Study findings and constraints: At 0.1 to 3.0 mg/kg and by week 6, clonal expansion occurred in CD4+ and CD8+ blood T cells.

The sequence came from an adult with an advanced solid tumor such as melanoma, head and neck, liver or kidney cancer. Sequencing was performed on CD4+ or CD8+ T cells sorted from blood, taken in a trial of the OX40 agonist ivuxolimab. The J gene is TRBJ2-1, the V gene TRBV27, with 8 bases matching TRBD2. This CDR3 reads CASRSGGLNEQFF. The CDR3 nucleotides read TGTGCCAGCAGGAGCGGGGGTCTCAATGAGCAGTTCTTC.